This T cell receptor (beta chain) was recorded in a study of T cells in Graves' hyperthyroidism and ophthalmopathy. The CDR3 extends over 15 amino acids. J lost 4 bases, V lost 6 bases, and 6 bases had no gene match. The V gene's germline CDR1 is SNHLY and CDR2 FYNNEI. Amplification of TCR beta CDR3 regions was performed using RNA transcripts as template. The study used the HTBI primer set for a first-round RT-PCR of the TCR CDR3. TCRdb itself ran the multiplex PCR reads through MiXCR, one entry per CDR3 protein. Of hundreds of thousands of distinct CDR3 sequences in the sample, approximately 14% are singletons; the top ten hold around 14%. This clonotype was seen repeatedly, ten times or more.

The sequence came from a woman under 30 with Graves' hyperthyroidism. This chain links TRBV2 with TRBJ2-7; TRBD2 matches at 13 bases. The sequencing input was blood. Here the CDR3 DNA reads TGTGCCAGCAGCTCACCGGGACTAGCGGGATACGAGCAGTACTTC. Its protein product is CASSSPGLAGYEQYF.